This T cell receptor (beta chain) was sequenced during a study of CD8 T cells in ankylosing spondylitis. Study conclusions and caveats: Blood from ankylosing spondylitis patients appeared to carry a characteristic roughly 8-variant TCR beta motif. Disease-associated clonotypes exhibited CD8+ identity and were relatively infrequent in peripheral blood. Significant enrichment of disease-linked clones was reportedly seen in matched ankylosing spondylitis synovial fluid.

Between the trimmed V and J ends, which lost 0 bases and 0 bases, there was a span of 9 bases. Germline V gives CDR1 ENHRY, CDR2 SYGVKD. The CDR3 has 16 residues. This clonotype showed up just a few times. What it binds is unknown. Quantitative 5'-RACE with molecular barcodes was used to make the TCR beta libraries. TCRdb independently ran MiXCR on the 5' RACE reads; one entry per CDR3 protein. The data contain 340,000 or so distinct CDR3 sequences, over 12% of them seen just once; the ten biggest clones take up 1.1%. The clonotype was recovered from a male donor with ankylosing spondylitis or in good health (not recorded which). Sequenced input: blood, either unsorted or a sorted T cell fraction (not recorded which). The chain uses TRBV10-3 and TRBJ1-3; possibly TRBD1 for D (5 bases). CDR3 residues: CAISESSGGSGNTIYF. The CDR3 bases are TGTGCCATCAGTGAGTCATCGGGGGGCTCTGGAAACACCATATATTTT.